This TCR beta chain was profiled in a study of blood T cell repertoires in COVID-19. Data came from immunoSEQ multiplex PCR; TCRdb stores just in-frame clones and leaves some out. The sample includes a few hundred thousand clones, approximately 91% of them seen just once. This CDR3 contains 13 residues. Per the germline V gene, CDR1 is MDHEN and CDR2 is SYDVKM. J was trimmed by 7 bases and V by 8 bases; bases with no gene match: 10. Sequenced material: peripheral blood. The rearrangement joins TRBV28 to TRBJ1-2, with 7 bases lining up with TRBD1. The TCR sequence derives from a person aged 18-30 years with COVID-19, enrolled during active disease. The CDR3 reads CASAGTGAPGYTF. CDR3 DNA: TGTGCCAGCGCCGGAACAGGGGCCCCTGGCTACACCTTC.